The T cell receptor beta chain under discussion was sequenced for a study of T cell responses to AZD1222 COVID-19 vaccine. Looking at the study overall: Both about-4-week and about-12-week second-dose recipients were combined.

Study-wide results and caveats: Donors were largely white British and mainly female; clonal diversity was possibly underestimated. Baseline seropositivity occurred in only a handful of AZD1222 recipients. Vaccine-associated CD4 TCRs spanned spike, dominant at 160-218 and 743-854.

TCRdb's table, derived via immunoSEQ multiplex PCR, lists solely in-frame clones and lacks some. The data contain about 120,000 clones, 91% of them singletons. The CDR3 length is 13 residues. Trimming cost V 6 bases and J 5 bases, with 13 bases left between them. Germline V gene data show CDR1 as LNHDA and CDR2 as SQIVND (reference sequence). Details on this clone: The antigen is unknown.

Here the sequenced sample was peripheral blood, taken on day 0 of AZD1222 vaccination. The chain links TRBV19 to TRBJ1-1; D gene uncertain. The source is an adult in good health. The CDR3 DNA follows: TGTGCCAGTAGGTCACGCGACGGGACTGAAGCTTTCTTT. Amino acids: CASRSRDGTEAFF.